This T cell receptor beta chain was profiled in a study of post-analysis software for immune sequencing data. The table lists this clonotype with many counts. What it recognizes is unknown. Study-level findings and limits: In patients, about 5 TRBV segments were more frequent than in controls, with TRBV5-6, TRBV5-1 and TRBV20-1 among them.

Libraries were made from TCR beta cDNA, and they carried unique molecular identifiers. cDNA molecules numbering 450,000 to 650,000 came from roughly 1.1 to 9.2 million T cells. MiXCR, applied by TCRdb to the PCR reads, yields one record per CDR3 protein. The table lists about 540,000 distinct CDR3 sequences, around 34% of them singletons. The V segment lost 1 base and the J segment 5 bases; nucleotides outside the gene matches: 4. The length of the CDR3 is 14 residues. Germline assignment: CDR1 SGDLS and CDR2 YYNGEE. The chain joins TRBV9 to TRBJ2-5, with TRBD1 identical over 8 bases. This TCR was sampled from a girl aged 2-17 years with multiple sclerosis. Material for sequencing was blood. CDR3 bases: TGTGCCAGCAGCGTAACGAGACAGGGGGAGACCCAGTACTTC. Translating it yields CASSVTRQGETQYF.